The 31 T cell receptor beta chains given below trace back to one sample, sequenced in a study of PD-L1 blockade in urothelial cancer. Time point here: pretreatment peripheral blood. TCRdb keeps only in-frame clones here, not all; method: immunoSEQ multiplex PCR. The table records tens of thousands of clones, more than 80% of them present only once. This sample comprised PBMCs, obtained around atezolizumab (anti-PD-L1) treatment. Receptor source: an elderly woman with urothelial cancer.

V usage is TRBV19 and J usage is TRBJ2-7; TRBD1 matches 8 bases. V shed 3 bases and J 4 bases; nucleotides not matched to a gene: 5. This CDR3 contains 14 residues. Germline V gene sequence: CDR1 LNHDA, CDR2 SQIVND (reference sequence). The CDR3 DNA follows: TGTGCCAGTAGTATCCCAGGGGGCCGTTACGAGCAGTACTTC. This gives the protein CASSIPGGRYEQYF.

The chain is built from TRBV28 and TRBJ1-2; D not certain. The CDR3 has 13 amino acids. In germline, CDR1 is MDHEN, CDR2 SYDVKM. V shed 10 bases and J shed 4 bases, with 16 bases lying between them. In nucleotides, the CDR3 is TGTGCCACCCACTTACCCCCAGGCTATGGCTACACCTTC. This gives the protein CATHLPPGYGYTF.

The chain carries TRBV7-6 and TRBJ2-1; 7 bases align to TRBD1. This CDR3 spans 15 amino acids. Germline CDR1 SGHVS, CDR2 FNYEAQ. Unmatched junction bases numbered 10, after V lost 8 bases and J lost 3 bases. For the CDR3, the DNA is TGTGCCAGCTCCCAAGACGACAGGGACTACAATGAGCAGTTCTTC. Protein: CASSQDDRDYNEQFF.

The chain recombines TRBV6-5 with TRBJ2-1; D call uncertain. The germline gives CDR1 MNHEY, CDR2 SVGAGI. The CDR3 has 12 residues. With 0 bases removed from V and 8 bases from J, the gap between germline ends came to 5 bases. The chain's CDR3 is CASSYSGHEQFF. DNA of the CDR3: TGTGCCAGCAGTTACTCGGGCCATGAGCAGTTCTTC.

The CDR3 nucleotides are TGTGCCAGCAGTTTGTCTTTCAGGGAAACTTCCTACAATGAGCAGTTCTTC. Translated: CASSLSFRETSYNEQFF. The chain combines TRBV28 with TRBJ2-1, with TRBD1 as a possible D gene (5 bases). The CDR3 length is 17 residues. Germline loops: CDR1 MDHEN, CDR2 SYDVKM. V dropped 3 bases and J dropped 1 base, with 16 bases sitting between them.

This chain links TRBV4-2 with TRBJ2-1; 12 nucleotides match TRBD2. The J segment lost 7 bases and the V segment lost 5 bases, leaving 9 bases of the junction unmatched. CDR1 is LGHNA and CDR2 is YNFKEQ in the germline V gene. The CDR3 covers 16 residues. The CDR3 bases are TGTGCCAGCAGCTCCCGACTAGCGGGAGTGGGGAATGAGCAGTTCTTC. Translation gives CASSSRLAGVGNEQFF.

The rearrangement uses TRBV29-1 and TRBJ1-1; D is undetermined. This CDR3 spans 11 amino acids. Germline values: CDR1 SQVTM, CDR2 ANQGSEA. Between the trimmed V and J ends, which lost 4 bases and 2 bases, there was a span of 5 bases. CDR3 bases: TGCAGCGTTGTGAGTAACACTGAAGCTTTCTTT. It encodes CSVVSNTEAFF.

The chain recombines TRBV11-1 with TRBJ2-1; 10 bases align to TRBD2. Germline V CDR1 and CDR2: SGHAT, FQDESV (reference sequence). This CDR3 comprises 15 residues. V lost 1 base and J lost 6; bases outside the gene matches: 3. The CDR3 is CASSLELAGRNEQFF. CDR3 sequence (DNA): TGTGCCAGCAGCTTAGAACTAGCGGGACGCAATGAGCAGTTCTTC.

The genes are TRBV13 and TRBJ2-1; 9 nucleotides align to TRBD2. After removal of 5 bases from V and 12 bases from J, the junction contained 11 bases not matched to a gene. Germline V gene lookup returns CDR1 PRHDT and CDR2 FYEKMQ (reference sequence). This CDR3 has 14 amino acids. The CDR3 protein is CASSPAGGGRVQFF. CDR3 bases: TGTGCCAGCAGCCCCGCCGGCGGCGGGAGGGTGCAGTTCTTC.

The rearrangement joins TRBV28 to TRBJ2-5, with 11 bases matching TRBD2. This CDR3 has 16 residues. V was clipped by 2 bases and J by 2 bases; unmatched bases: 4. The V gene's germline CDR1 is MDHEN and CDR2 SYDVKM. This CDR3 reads CASSLDTSGGQETQYF. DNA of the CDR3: TGTGCCAGCAGTTTAGATACTAGCGGGGGACAAGAGACCCAGTACTTC.

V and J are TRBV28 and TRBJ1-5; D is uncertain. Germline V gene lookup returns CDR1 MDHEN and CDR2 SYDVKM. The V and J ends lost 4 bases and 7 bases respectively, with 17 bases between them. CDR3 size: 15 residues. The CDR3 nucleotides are TGTGCCAGCAGTTCACTTCAACCCGGGAGGCAGCCCCAGCATTTT. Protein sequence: CASSSLQPGRQPQHF.

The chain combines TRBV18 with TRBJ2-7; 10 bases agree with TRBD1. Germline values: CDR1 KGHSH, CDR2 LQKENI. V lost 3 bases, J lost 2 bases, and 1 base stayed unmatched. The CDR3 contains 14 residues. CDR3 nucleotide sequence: TGTGCCAGCTCACCCGGGACAGGGGCCTACGAGCAGTACTTC. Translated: CASSPGTGAYEQYF.

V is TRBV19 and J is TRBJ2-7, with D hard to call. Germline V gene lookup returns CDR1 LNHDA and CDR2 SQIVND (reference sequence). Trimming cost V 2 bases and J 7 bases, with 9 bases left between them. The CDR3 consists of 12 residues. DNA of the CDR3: TGTGCCAGTAGTATACGCGGTGGGGAGCAGTACTTC. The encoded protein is CASSIRGGEQYF. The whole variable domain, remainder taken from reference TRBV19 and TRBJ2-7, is DGGITQSPKYLFRKEGQNVTLSCEQNLNHDAMYWYRQDPGQGLRLIYYSQIVNDFQKGDIAEGYSVSREKKESFPLTVTSAQKNPTAFYLCASSIRGGEQYFGPGTRLTVT.

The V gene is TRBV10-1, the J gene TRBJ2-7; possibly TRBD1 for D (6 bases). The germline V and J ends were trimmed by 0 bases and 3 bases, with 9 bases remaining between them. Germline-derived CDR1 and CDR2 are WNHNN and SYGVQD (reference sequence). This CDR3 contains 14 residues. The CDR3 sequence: CASSESGAFYEQYF. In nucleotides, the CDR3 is TGCGCCAGCAGTGAGTCGGGGGCCTTCTACGAGCAGTACTTC.

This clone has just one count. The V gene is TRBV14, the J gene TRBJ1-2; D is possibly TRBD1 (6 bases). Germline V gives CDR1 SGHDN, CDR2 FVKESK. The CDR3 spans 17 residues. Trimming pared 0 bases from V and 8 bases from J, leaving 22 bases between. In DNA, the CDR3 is TGTGCCAGCAGCCAAGATTTTCAGGGGACCCTCTCTCGGGGCTACACCTTC. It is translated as CASSQDFQGTLSRGYTF.

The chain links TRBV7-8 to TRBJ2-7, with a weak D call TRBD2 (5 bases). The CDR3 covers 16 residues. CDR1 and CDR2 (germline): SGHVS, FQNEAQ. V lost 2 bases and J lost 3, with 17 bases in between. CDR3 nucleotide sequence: TGTGCCAGCAGCTTACCGCGGGTTACAGTGGACTACGAGCAGTACTTC. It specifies CASSLPRVTVDYEQYF.

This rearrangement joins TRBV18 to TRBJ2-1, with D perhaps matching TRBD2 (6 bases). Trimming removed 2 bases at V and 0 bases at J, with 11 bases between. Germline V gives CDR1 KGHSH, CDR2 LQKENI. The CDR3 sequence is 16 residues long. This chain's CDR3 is CASSPAAGNSYNEQFF. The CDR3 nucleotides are TGTGCCAGCTCACCAGCTGCGGGAAACTCCTACAATGAGCAGTTCTTC.

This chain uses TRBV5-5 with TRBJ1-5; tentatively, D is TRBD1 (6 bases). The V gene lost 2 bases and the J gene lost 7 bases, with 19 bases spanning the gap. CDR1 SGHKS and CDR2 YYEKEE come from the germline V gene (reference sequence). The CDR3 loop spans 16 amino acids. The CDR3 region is CASSFSQGIISQPQHF. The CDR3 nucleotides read TGTGCCAGCAGCTTCTCTCAGGGGATAATTTCCCAGCCCCAGCATTTT. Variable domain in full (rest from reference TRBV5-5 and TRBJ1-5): DAGVTQSPTHLIKTRGQQVTLRCSPISGHKSVSWYQQVLGQGPQFIFQYYEKEERGRGNFPDRFSARQFPNYSSELNVNALLLGDSALYLCASSFSQGIISQPQHFGDGTRLSIL.

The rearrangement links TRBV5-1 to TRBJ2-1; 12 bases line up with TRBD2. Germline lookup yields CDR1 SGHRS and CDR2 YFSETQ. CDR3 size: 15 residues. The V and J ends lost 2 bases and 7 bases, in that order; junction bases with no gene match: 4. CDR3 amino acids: CASSFLAGGANEQFF. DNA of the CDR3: TGCGCCAGCAGCTTCCTAGCGGGAGGGGCAAATGAGCAGTTCTTC.

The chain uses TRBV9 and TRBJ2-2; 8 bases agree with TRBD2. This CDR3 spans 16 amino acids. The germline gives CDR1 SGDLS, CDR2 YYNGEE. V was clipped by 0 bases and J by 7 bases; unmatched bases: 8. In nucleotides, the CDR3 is TGTGCCAGCAGCGTAGAGGGTAGCGGGAACCTCGGGGAGCTGTTTTTT. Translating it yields CASSVEGSGNLGELFF.

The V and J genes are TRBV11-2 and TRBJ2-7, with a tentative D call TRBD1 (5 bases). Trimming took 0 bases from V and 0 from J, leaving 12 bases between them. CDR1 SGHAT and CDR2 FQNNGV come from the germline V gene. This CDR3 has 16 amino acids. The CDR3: CASSLDDSPSSYEQYF. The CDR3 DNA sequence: TGTGCCAGCAGCTTAGACGACAGCCCTAGCTCCTACGAGCAGTACTTC.

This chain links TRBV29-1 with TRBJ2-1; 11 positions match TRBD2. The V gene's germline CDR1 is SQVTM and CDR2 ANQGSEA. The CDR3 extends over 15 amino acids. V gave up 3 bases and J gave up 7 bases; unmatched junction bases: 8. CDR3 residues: CSVDYFSGRVNEQFF. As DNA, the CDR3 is TGCAGCGTTGATTATTTTAGCGGGAGGGTGAATGAGCAGTTCTTC.

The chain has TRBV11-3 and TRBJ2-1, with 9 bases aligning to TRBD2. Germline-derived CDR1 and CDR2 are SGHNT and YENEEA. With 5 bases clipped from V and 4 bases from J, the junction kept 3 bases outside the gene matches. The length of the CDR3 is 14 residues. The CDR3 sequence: CASSTREGYNEQFF. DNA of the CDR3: TGTGCCAGCAGCACGCGGGAGGGGTACAATGAGCAGTTCTTC.

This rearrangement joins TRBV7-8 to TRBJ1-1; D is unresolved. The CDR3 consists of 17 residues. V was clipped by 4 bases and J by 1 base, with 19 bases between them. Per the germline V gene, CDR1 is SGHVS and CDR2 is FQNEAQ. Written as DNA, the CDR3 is TGTGCCAGCAGCTCTAGACCTCAGATGGCGCCGAACACTGAAGCTTTCTTT. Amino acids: CASSSRPQMAPNTEAFF. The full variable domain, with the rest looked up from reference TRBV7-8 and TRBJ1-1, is GAGVSQSPRYKVAKRGQDVALRCDPISGHVSLFWYQQALGQGPEFLTYFQNEAQLDKSGLPSDRFFAERPEGSVSTLKIQRTQQEDSAVYLCASSSRPQMAPNTEAFFGQGTRLTVV.

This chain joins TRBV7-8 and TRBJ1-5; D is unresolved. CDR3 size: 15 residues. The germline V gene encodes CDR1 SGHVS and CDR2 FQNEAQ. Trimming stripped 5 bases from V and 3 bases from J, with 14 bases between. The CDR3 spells CASSRRPGNNQPQHF. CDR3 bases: TGTGCCAGCAGCAGACGTCCCGGGAACAATCAGCCCCAGCATTTT.

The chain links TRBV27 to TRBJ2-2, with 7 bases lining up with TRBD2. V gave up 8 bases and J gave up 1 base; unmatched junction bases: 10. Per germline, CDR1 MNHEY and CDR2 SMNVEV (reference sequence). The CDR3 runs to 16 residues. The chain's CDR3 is CASLSSKRGNTGELFF. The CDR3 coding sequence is TGTGCCAGCCTCTCCTCTAAGCGGGGGAACACCGGGGAGCTGTTTTTT.

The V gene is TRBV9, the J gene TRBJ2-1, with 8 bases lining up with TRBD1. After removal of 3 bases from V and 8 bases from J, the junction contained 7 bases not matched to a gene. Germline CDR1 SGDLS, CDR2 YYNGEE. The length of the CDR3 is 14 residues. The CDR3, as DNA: TGTGCCAGCAGCGCTGGACAGGGTATCCATGAGCAGTTCTTC. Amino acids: CASSAGQGIHEQFF. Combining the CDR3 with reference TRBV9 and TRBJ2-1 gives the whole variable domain DSGVTQTPKHLITATGQRVTLRCSPRSGDLSVYWYQQSLDQGLQFLIQYYNGEERAKGNILERFSAQQFPDLHSELNLSSLELGDSALYFCASSAGQGIHEQFFGPGTRLTVL.

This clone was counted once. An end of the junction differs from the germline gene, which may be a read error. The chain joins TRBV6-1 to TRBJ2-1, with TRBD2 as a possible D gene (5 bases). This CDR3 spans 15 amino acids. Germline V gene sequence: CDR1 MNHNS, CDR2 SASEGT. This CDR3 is CASSEGPGLYNEQFF. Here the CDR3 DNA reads TGTGCCAGCAGCGAAGGCCCTGGACTGTACAATGAGCAGTTCTTC.

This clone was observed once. CDR3 protein: CASSDGGGENIQYF. The CDR3 DNA reads as TGTGCCAGTAGTGACGGGGGGGGAGAAAACATTCAGTACTTC. This chain connects TRBV19 to TRBJ2-4, with 8 bases fitting TRBD2. The CDR3 has 14 residues. V shed 5 bases and J 5 bases; nucleotides not matched to a gene: 5. Germline-derived CDR1 and CDR2 are LNHDA and SQIVND (reference sequence).

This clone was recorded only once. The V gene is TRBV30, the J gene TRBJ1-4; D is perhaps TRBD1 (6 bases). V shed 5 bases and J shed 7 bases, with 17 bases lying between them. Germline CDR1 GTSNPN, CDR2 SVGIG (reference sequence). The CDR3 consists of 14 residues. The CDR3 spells CAWRPGGKPEKLFF. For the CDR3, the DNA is TGTGCCTGGCGTCCGGGGGGCAAGCCTGAAAAACTGTTTTTT.

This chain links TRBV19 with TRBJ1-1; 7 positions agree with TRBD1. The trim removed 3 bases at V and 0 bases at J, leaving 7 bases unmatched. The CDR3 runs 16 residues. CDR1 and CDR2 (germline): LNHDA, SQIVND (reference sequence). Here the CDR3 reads CASSIGRGRMNTEAFF. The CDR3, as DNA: TGTGCCAGTAGTATCGGGAGGGGGCGTATGAACACTGAAGCTTTCTTT.